The next 8 T cell receptor beta chains were all read from a single sample in a study of beta chain features in type 1 diabetes. Investigators reverse transcribed all isolated RNA, so they sequenced expressed TCRB transcripts. Libraries were prepared by immunoSEQ multiplex PCR; TCRdb keeps only in-frame clonotypes and omits some of them. Of about 290,000 clones listed, 8% were seen once; the top ten hold 1%. Sequences were obtained from central memory CD4+ T cells from blood. Receptors were obtained from a woman aged 18-29 years in good health.

This clone was recorded a few times. The DNA of the CDR3 is TGCAGCGTGCGCGAGAATAGCAATCAGCCCCAGCATTTT. The encoded protein is CSVRENSNQPQHF. The chain combines TRBV29-1 with TRBJ1-5; D ambiguous. There are 13 residues in the CDR3. Trimming took off 6 bases at V and 0 bases at J, with 9 bases between the two ends. Germline V CDR1 and CDR2: SQVTM, ANQGSEA.

The genes are TRBV5-1 and TRBJ1-2; a possible D gene is TRBD1 (5 bases). Germline V gene sequence: CDR1 SGHRS, CDR2 YFSETQ. Trimming removed 4 bases at V and 5 bases at J, with 15 bases between. This CDR3 spans 14 amino acids. CDR3 nucleotide sequence: TGCGCCAGCAGCCCATCGGACACAAGATATGGCTACACCTTC. Protein product: CASSPSDTRYGYTF.

Of note for this clone: The same CDR3 also results from other DNA sequences found in this sample. This rearrangement joins TRBV4-3 to TRBJ1-2; the D is unclear. CDR3 length: 12 amino acids. CDR1 and CDR2 (germline): LGHNA, YSLEER. The V gene lost 3 bases and the J gene lost 4 bases, with 6 bases spanning the gap. DNA of the CDR3: TGCGCCAGCAGCCAGGACCTCTATGGCTACACCTTC. As protein: CASSQDLYGYTF.

CDR3 loop: CASGGTYNEQFF. In DNA form, the CDR3 reads TGTGCCAGCGGGGGCACCTACAATGAGCAGTTCTTC. The chain couples TRBV28 to TRBJ2-1; a weak D match, TRBD1 (6 bases). This CDR3 has 12 amino acids. Trimming left V 8 bases short and J 2 bases short, with 7 bases between. In germline, CDR1 is MDHEN, CDR2 SYDVKM.

The gene calls are TRBV27 and TRBJ2-3; the D gene is possibly TRBD2 (8 bases). This CDR3 comprises 17 residues. V was shortened by 4 bases and J by 0 bases, with 17 bases between the two germline ends. Looked up from germline, CDR1 is MNHEY and CDR2 is SMNVEV (reference sequence). This CDR3 reads CASSYREGALSTDTQYF. CDR3 DNA: TGTGCCAGCAGTTACCGGGAGGGGGCACTGAGCACAGATACGCAGTATTTT.

The chain has TRBV4-1 and TRBJ2-6; D unresolved. The germline gives CDR1 MGHRA, CDR2 YSYEKL. The length of the CDR3 is 17 residues. Deletions cut 1 base from V and 0 bases from J, with 10 bases between. The CDR3 loop is CASSQASSDSGANVLTF. The CDR3 DNA reads as TGCGCCAGCAGCCAAGCCTCGAGCGACTCTGGGGCCAACGTCCTGACTTTC.

CDR3 in amino acids: CATSRDLAGQETQYF. CDR3 nucleotides: TGTGCCACCAGCAGAGATCTGGCAGGGCAAGAGACCCAGTACTTC. J is TRBJ2-5 and V is TRBV15; D possibly corresponds to TRBD1 (5 bases). The CDR3 consists of 15 residues. V was cut by 0 bases and J by 2 bases, with 10 bases left in between. Germline assignment: CDR1 LNHNV and CDR2 YYDKDF (reference sequence). The full variable domain, completed using reference TRBV15 and TRBJ2-5, is DAMVIQNPRYQVTQFGKPVTLSCSQTLNHNVMYWYQQKSSQAPKLLFHYYDKDFNNEADTPDNFQSRRPNTSFCFLDIRSPGLGDTAMYLCATSRDLAGQETQYFGPGTRLLVL.

The chain combines TRBV14 with TRBJ2-3; D remains unclear. The V gene's germline CDR1 is SGHDN and CDR2 FVKESK. V lost 2 bases and J 4 bases, leaving 7 bases between the germline ends. The CDR3 totals 13 residues. The CDR3 loop reads CASSQNTADTQYF. For the CDR3, the DNA is TGTGCCAGCAGCCAAAACACGGCAGATACGCAGTATTTT.